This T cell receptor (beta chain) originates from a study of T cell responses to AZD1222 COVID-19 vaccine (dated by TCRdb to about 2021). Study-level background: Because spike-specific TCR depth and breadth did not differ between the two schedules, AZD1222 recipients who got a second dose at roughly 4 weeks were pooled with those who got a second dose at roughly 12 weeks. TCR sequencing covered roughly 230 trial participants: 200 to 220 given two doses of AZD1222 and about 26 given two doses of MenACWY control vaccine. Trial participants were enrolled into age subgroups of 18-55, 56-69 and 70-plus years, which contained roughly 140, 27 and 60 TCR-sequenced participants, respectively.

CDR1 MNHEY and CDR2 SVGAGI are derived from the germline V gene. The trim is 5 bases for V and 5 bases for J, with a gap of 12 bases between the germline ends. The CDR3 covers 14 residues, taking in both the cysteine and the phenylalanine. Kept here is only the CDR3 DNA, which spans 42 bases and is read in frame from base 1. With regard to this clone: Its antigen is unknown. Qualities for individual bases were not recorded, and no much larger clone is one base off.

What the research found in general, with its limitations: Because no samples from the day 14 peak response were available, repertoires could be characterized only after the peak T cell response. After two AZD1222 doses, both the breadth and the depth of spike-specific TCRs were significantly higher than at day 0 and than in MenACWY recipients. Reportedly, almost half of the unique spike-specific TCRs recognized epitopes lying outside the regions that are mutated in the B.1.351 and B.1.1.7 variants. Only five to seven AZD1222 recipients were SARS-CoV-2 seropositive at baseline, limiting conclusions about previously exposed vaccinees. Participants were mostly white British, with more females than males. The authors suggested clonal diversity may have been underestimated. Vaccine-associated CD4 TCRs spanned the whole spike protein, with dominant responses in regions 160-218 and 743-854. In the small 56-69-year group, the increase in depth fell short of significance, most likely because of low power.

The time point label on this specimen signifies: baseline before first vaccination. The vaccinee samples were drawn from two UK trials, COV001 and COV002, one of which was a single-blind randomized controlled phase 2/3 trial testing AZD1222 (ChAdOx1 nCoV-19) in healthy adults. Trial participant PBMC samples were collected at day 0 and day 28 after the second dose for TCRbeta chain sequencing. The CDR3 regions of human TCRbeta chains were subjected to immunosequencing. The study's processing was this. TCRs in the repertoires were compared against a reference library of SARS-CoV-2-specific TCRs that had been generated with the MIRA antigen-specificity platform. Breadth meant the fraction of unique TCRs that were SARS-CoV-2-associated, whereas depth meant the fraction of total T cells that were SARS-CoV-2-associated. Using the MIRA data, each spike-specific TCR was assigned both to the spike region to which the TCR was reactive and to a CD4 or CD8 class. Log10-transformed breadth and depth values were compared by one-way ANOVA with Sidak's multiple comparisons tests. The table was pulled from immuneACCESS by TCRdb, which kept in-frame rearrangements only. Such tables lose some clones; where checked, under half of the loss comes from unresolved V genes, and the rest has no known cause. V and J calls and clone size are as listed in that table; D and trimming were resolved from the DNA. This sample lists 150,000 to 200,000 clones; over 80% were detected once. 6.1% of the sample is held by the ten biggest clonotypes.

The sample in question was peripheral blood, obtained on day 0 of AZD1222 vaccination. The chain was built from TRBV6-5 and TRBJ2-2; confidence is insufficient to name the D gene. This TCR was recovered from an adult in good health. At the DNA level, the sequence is TGTGCCAGCAGTCTCCCGACAATTACCGGGGAGCTGTTTTTT. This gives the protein CASSLPTITGELFF.